This T cell receptor (beta chain) is drawn from a study of Graves' ophthalmopathy and Graves' hyperthyroidism. Turning to the study itself: Cases classed as stable hyperthyroidism had no ophthalmopathy within 18 months of follow-up.

This clonotype was counted at least ten times. The V end was cut by 3 bases, the J end by 8 bases, with 13 bases between. Germline CDR1 and CDR2: MGHRA and YSYEKL. The length of the CDR3 is 13 residues. Amplification of TCR beta CDR3 regions used RNA transcripts. The workflow started with a first-round RT-PCR run with HTBI primers and then moved on to a second-round multiplex PCR. TCRdb passed the multiplex PCR reads through MiXCR, listing each CDR3 protein once. The sample consists of about 500,000 distinct CDR3 sequences, approximately 35% of them appearing once. V is TRBV4-1 and J is TRBJ1-2; D ambiguous. The origin of this receptor is an adult man with Graves' hyperthyroidism. Sample: peripheral blood or thyroid tissue (not recorded which). The CDR3: CASSHGPVSGYTF. CDR3 bases: TGCGCCAGCAGCCATGGACCGGTCTCAGGCTACACCTTC.